This T cell receptor beta chain was captured in a study of regulatory T cells in long-lasting Graves disease. Study-wide context: Persistent Graves' disease required over 5 years of antithyroid drugs and positive TSH receptor antibodies.

With V trimmed by 6 bases and J by 9 bases, 10 bases remained unmatched. The germline V gene encodes CDR1 DFQATT and CDR2 SNEGSKA (reference sequence). The CDR3 runs to 14 residues. Combining iRepertoire HTBI primers with Arm-PCR of CDR3 regions, the authors built TCR beta libraries. TCRdb ran MiXCR on the multiplex PCR reads and lists one entry per CDR3 protein. The top ten clones hold 7.8% of a sample with approximately 470,000 distinct CDR3 sequences, around 20% of them seen once. Time point here: persistent/refractory GD, antithyroid drugs over 5 years with positive TRAb. From PBMCs, RNA was extracted and then used to make the TCR library. Study-wide results and caveats: Favored gene segments in persistent disease were TRBV28, TRBJ1-2 and TRBJ2-5. The researchers studied only peripheral blood, not thyroid tissue.

In this sample, this clonotype turned up many times. No antigen is known for it. The V gene is TRBV20-1, the J gene TRBJ2-7; TRBD2 matches at 14 bases. This receptor was identified in a female donor with Graves disease. Source: peripheral blood mononuclear cells (PBMCs), taken when the disease was refractory, from a patient treated with antithyroid drugs. The CDR3: CSAKTSGRARRQYF. The CDR3 DNA sequence: TGCAGTGCCAAGACTAGCGGGAGGGCCCGGAGGCAGTACTTC.